This T cell receptor beta chain was identified during a study of blood T cell repertoires in COVID-19. Study-wide background: In each case, the material was cDNA or gDNA derived from T cells, B-cell-depleted T cells, or PBMCs.

Germline CDR1 and CDR2: SGHRS and YFSETQ. CDR3 length equals 14 residues. Trimming shortened V by 0 bases and J by 7 bases, and 11 bases separated the two germline ends. A Seattle source enrolled patients during active infection and followed them longitudinally. A remark on this clone: Distinct nucleotide sequences in the sample also encode this CDR3.

In the study's own analysis: Using reference gene primer amplification, nucleated cell counts were estimated. The repertoire was sequenced with immunoSEQ multiplex PCR; TCRdb's copy has only in-frame clones and lacks some. V and J calls and clone size come straight from that table; D and trimming were deduced from the DNA. The sample comprises around 470,000 clones, 75% to 90% of which are singletons, and 0.8% to 0.9% rests with the top ten. The rearrangement joins TRBV5-1 to TRBJ1-5, with a weak D call TRBD1 (5 bases). Sequencing was carried out using peripheral blood. The TCR comes from a man in his late teens or twenties with COVID-19, enrolled during active disease. Here the CDR3 DNA reads TGCGCCAGCAGCTTGGAGCAGGGTGGCCAGCCCCAGCATTTT. It translates to CASSLEQGGQPQHF.